This T cell receptor beta chain derives from a study of tumor-infiltrating lymphocytes in localized non-small cell lung cancer (dated by TCRdb to the early 2020s). The study in broad terms: Several histologies were represented in the cohort, which also included both smokers and never-smokers as well as patients whose samples were collected after neoadjuvant chemotherapy. Each patient provided resected tumor tissue plus uninvolved lung tissue from the same patient, with the uninvolved lung tissue described as non-adjacent to the tumor. TCR sequencing was one of several integrated assays, alongside flow cytometry, multiplex immunofluorescence, RNA-seq, exome sequencing and proteomics, applied to the same patients. The overall ICON cohort comprised 160 or so surgical patients with localized non-small cell lung cancer whose tumors were resected. The paired tumor versus uninvolved lung comparison of immunoSEQ T-cell fraction included roughly 54 patients.

The T-cell fraction in tumor and uninvolved lung tissue was provided by TCR sequencing with the immunoSEQ assay. The paper's processing steps were these. In the survival analysis, patients were divided into a high T-cell fraction group (upper tertile) and a low T-cell fraction group (lower two tertiles), and the two groups were compared using a log-rank test. A signed-rank test was used to test differences in T-cell fraction between paired tumor and uninvolved lung samples. Imported from immuneACCESS, the table was reduced by TCRdb to in-frame sequences with V and J called. These copies leave out some clones; in studies compared against another copy, an unresolved V gene accounts for under half, and the cause of the remainder is not known. That table gives V, J and clone size, and the DNA gave D and trimming. This sample lists around 21,000 clones; about 80% were detected once. The ten largest make up around 3.4% of the sample.

A distance of 8 bases separates the germline ends of V and J, which lose 5 bases and 0 bases respectively. The CDR3 sequence holds 14 residues, the cysteine and phenylalanine included. Only the CDR3 DNA is retained, 42 bases long and in frame from the first base. Sequences MDHEN (CDR1) and SYDVKM (CDR2) are obtained from the germline V gene. Study-wide findings and limitations: Assay coverage varied across patients depending on available tissue quantity, so only a subset of the cohort had TCR sequencing. TCR-derived T-cell fraction did not differ between the flow cytometry-defined immunotypes IM1 (good prognosis) and IM2 (poor prognosis). Consistent with immunofluorescence CD3 counts, TCRbeta sequencing supported greater T cell infiltration in tumors than in uninvolved lung tissue. Tumor T-cell fraction from TCR sequencing was not associated with recurrence-free survival (p = 0.61). Different pieces of the same tissue were used for different assays, so technical variation could not be separated from intratumor heterogeneity.

This clone was seen only a few times. Its recognized antigen is unknown. The sample holds no much larger clone one base away, and base qualities are not on file. Enrollment in ICON was initiated in early 2016, and the last patient was enrolled in September 2018. A subcohort of approximately 76 patients provided fresh tumor and matched uninvolved tissue for in-depth immune analyses, with TCR sequencing among those analyses. DNA isolated from bulk tissue, without cell sorting, was used for TCR sequencing. What was sequenced was lung tumor tissue. The rearranged segments are TRBV28 and TRBJ1-5; a tentative D match to TRBD1 spans 5 bases. The sequence came from a human donor with non-small cell lung cancer. The CDR3 is CASSPDNSNQPQHF. In nucleotide form, the sequence is TGTGCCAGCAGTCCGGACAATAGCAATCAGCCCCAGCATTTT.